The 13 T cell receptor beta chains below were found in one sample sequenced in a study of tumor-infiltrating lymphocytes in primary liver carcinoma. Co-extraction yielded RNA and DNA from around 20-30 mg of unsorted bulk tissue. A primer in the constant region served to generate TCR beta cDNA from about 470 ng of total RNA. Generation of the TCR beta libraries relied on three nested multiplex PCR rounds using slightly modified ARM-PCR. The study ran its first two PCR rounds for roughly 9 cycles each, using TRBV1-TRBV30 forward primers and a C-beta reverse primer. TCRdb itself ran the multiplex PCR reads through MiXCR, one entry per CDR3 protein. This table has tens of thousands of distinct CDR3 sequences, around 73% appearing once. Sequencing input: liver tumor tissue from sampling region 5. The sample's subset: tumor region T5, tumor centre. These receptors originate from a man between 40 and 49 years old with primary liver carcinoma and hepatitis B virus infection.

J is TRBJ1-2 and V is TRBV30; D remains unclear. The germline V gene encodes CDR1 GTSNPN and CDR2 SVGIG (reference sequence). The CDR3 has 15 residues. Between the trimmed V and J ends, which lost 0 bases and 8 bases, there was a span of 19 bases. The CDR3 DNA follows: TGTGCCTGGAGTGTCGGGTGGAAGGGTACCAACGGCTACACCTTC. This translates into CAWSVGWKGTNGYTF.

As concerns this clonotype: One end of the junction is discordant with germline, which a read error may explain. CDR3 residues: CASSWNPGANVLTF. The CDR3 DNA reads TGTGCCAGCAGCTGGAACCCCGGGGCCAATGTCCTGACTTTC. The rearrangement joins TRBV11-1 to TRBJ2-6; the D call may be TRBD1 or TRBD2 (5 bases each). CDR1 is SGHAT, CDR2 FQDESV, per germline (reference sequence). CDR3 length: 14 residues.

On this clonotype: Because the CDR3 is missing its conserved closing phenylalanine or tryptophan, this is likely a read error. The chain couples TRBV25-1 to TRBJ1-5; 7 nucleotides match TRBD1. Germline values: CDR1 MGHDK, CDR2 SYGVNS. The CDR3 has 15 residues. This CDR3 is CASITRETGSQSQHL. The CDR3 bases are TGTGCCAGCATTACCCGGGAGACAGGGAGTCAGTCCCAGCATTTA.

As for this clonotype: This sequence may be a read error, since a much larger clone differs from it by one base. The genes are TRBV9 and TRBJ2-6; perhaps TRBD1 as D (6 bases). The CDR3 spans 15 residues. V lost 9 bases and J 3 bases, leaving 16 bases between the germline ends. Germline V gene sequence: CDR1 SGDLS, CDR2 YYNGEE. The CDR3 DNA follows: TGTGCCAACACCGGTGGGACACTTGGGGCCAACGTCCTGACTTTC. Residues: CANTGGTLGANVLTF.

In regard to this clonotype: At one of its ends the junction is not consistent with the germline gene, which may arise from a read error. CDR3: CSVAVRIVNTGELFF. The CDR3, as DNA: TGCAGCGTTGCAGTGAGAATCGTAAACACAGGGGAGCTGTTTTTT. This sequence joins TRBV29-1 and TRBJ2-2, with unresolved D. Germline V gives CDR1 SQVTM, CDR2 ANQGSEA. CDR3 size: 15 residues.

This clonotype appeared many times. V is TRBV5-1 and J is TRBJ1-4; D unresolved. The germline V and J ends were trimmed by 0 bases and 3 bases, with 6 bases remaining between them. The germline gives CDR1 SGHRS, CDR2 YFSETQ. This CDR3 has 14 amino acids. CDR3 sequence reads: CASSLDGANEKLFF. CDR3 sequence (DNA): TGCGCCAGCAGCTTGGATGGGGCTAATGAAAAACTGTTTTTT.

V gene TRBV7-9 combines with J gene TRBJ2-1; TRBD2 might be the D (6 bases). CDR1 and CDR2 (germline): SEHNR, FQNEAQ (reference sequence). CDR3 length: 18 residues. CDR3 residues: CVNSSDSGRGSSYNEQFF. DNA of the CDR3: TGTGTCAACAGCTCCGACTCTGGGCGGGGAAGCTCCTACAATGAGCAGTTCTTC.

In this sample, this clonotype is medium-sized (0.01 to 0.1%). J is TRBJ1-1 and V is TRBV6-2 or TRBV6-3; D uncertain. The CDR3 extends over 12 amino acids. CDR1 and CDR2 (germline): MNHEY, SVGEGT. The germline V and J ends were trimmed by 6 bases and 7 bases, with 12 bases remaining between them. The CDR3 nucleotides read TGTGCCAGCAGGGATGGTTTAATTGAAGCTTTCTTT. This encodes CASRDGLIEAFF.

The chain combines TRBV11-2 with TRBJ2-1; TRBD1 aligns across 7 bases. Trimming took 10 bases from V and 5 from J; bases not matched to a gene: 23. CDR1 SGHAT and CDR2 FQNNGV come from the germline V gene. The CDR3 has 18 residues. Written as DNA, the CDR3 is TGTGCCATGAGTTACTTAGAGCGAGACAGGGTGTTAAACAATGAGCAGTTCTTC. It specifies CAMSYLERDRVLNNEQFF.

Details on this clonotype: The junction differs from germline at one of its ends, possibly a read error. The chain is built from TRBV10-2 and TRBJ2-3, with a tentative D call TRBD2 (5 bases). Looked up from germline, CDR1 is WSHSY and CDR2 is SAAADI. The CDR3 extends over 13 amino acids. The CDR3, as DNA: TGCACCAGTAGTGTTCTCTTTAGCGAAGCGCAGTATTTT. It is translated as CTSSVLFSEAQYF.

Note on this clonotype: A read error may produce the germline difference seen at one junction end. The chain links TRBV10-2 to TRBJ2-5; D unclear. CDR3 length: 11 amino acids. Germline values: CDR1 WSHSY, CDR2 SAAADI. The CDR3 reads CSSDPREAQYF. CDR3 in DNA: TGCAGCAGTGACCCTAGAGAGGCCCAGTACTTC.

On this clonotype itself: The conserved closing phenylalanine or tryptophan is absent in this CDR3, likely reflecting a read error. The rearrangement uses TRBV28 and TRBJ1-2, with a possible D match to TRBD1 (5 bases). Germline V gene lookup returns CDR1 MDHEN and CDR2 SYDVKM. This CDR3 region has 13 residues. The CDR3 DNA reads TGTGCCATCAGTGTCCGGGACGACTATGGCTACACCTCC. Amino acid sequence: CAISVRDDYGYTS.

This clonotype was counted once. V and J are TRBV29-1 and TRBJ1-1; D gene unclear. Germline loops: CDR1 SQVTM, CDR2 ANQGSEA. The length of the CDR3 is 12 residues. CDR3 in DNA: TGCGGCGATCGTCATAAGGGTACTAAAGCTTTCTTT. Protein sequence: CGDRHKGTKAFF.